This T cell receptor beta chain was captured by sequencing in a study of cytomegalovirus exposure and HLA in healthy donors (dated by TCRdb to between 2016 and 2019). Turning to the overall study: An earlier analysis of 587 of the donors reported approximately 300 Gb of sequence data and 117 million unique TCR beta sequences obtained from approximately 180 million T cells. To predict cytomegalovirus infection status, the study brought together high-throughput TCR immunosequencing, statistical association of individual TCRs with disease status, and machine learning. An early release covering approximately 600 HLA-typed donors comprised approximately 290 gigabases of sequencing data and around 80 million unique TCR sequences. An earlier analysis of several hundred of the donors applied high-throughput TCR beta sequencing to assess whether each TCR beta V gene segment acted as functional or pseudogenic. On average, roughly 250,000 unique TCR beta nucleotide sequences were sequenced per donor among 398 genotyped donors of the cohort, with 15% to 20% of those sequences being non-productive. The later analysis used no new phenotypic data to find candidate immune exposures, relying instead on TCR beta sequences and their occurrence across donors. Every repertoire in the discovery cohort had been generated on one and the same sequencing platform. Alongside the repertoire data, information on donor age, sex, ethnicity and CMV serostatus was compiled. A later genetic analysis took genome-wide SNP genotypes for about 60% of the roughly 670 donors and used that subset as a discovery cohort. The study profiled the T cell repertoires of approximately 700 subjects by immunosequencing and related them to cytomegalovirus serostatus. Typing coverage differed by locus: A, B, C, DRB1 and DQB1 were typed in roughly 620-630 donors, DQA1 in approximately 520, DPA1 in 600 to 610, and DPB1 in just under 490. HLA typing included class I and class II loci at four-digit resolution. To study patterns of TCR occurrence, a later analysis re-analyzed previously published TCR beta repertoires from around 660 donors and added high-resolution HLA genotyping. Roughly five DR-DQ haplotypes were handled as single units for association and clustering because linkage in the cohort was strong. Among the roughly 430 genotyped donors, under 90% belonged to the genetic ancestry cluster associated with self-reported Caucasian donors. The study aimed to test whether signatures of past pathogen exposure could be identified by cataloging public T cell receptors. Besides the first cohort of around 670 subjects, a separate validation cohort made up of roughly 130 different subjects was used. Results and caveats for the whole study, not just this receptor: In a later analysis, most CMV-associated TCR beta chains were found to appear HLA-restricted, with HLA associations seemingly driven largely by CMV exposure. The authors suggested that the approach could potentially be generalized to other disease states and immunological phenotypes. Some IMGT-functional V segments, including TRBV6-2 and TRBV6-3, could not be distinguished by the 87-base-pair reads and were therefore excluded. Immune exposure information for the cohort was limited to CMV serostatus. The sequencing pipeline was judged likely to have produced a cluster of highly shared sequence variants as a technical artifact. An association between a missense DCLRE1C variant and V-gene and J-gene trimming of TCR beta chains was found in a later genetic analysis and replicated in an independent cohort. Across donors, most TCR sequences were observed very rarely, whereas some public TCRs were present in many individuals. A further reported finding was that TCR beta sequences accurately predicted the HLA-A and HLA-B alleles for most subjects in the first cohort. Because some donors lacked HLA typing at each locus, the association tests relied only on the typed subset. A later analysis reported that several top co-occurrence clusters appeared linked to parvovirus B19, influenza, CMV and Epstein-Barr virus. Roughly uniform sequencing depth across donors was assumed in presence/absence analyses, although this assumption may not hold. A few of the identified cytomegalovirus-associated TCR beta chains were confirmed in vitro to be specific for cytomegalovirus antigens. Compared with equally common non-associated chains, HLA-associated TCR beta chains in a later analysis were more clonally expanded and had lower generation probabilities. In a later genetic analysis, fewer N-insertions in productive TCRs were reported among donors in an Asian-associated ancestry cluster than the 666-donor mean. In both the original and validation cohorts, the classifier was reported to diagnose cytomegalovirus status with high specificity and sensitivity. In the study, some 160 TCR beta chains were listed as associated with cytomegalovirus. In an earlier analysis of 587 of the donors, most TCR beta V segments were observed in productive rearrangements about 87% or about 30% of the time, broadly matching IMGT annotations. Because counts were too low, roughly 16 rarely observed V segments, including chromosome 9 orphons, were excluded from the earlier analysis of 587 of the donors. In this cohort, only TCR beta chains were sequenced, and detectable features were limited by the absence of alpha or paired-chain data. At a false discovery rate of 0.05, a later analysis linked under 20,000 TCR beta sequences to specific HLA alleles. Linkage disequilibrium might explain the correlated functional status among segregating V segments, but an unknown experimental factor could not be ruled out. Strong co-occurrence of HLA alleles, especially DR and DQ, made assigning TCR associations to individual alleles difficult. According to a later analysis, TCR association rates differed among HLA loci, with DRB1 alleles showing the most associated TCRs and HLA-C alleles showing the fewest.

Receptor libraries were prepared by the immunoSEQ multiplex PCR assay. A mixture of 60 forward primers for TCR Vbeta segments and 13 reverse primers for TCR Jbeta segments was used in the multiplex PCR. Amplification of the CDR3 region of rearranged TCR beta genes was performed with a multiplex PCR assay on genomic DNA. Amplified TCR beta libraries were sequenced as 87-base-pair reads on the Illumina HiSeq System. The published analysis was carried out like this. A later analysis tallied 80 million to 95 million unique TCR beta chains across the approximately 670 repertoires, and some 10 million of those chains were shared by two or more donors. Raw reads were error-corrected and collapsed into unique sequences by a nearest-neighbor algorithm in which closely related sequences were merged to remove PCR and sequencing errors. To assign V, D and J gene segments, CDR3 sequences were aligned to IMGT reference sequences. For a sequence to be retained, at least a six-nucleotide match to both a V gene segment and a J gene segment was required. A rearrangement counted as productive if the CDR3 had no stop codons and remained in frame with V and J, and every other rearrangement counted as non-productive. Following IMGT convention, CDR3 was defined as the stretch from the second conserved V-encoded cysteine to the conserved J-encoded phenylalanine. The earlier analysis of about 610 of the donors excluded sequences that lacked an unambiguous match to a single V gene segment. An earlier analysis of 587 of the donors called V segments functional above 56.7% productive rearrangements and segregating when the between-donor standard deviation exceeded 5%. A statistical classification framework was built to diagnose cytomegalovirus status from the catalog of TCR beta chain sequences. In a later analysis, TCR nucleotide sequences were compared against IMGT/GENE-DB human TR gene sequences so that V and J genes could be assigned. The TCRdist pipeline was used in a later analysis to assign CDR3 sequences and most-parsimonious VDJ recombination scenarios. In a later analysis, every TCR beta chain was defined by the combination of its CDR3 amino acid sequence and its V-gene family, and reads without a unique V-gene family were dropped. A later analysis removed 600 or so highly shared, low-generation-probability nucleotide sequences to deal with suspected cross-contamination and a sequencing artifact. A later analysis calculated a clonal expansion index for each public chain from normalized within-repertoire ranks of inferred template counts. In a later analysis, generation probabilities were computed with a VDJ recombination model fitted to out-of-frame rearrangements, and the resulting probabilities were checked against IGoR. Hypergeometric tests were used in a later analysis to score TCR-TCR, TCR-HLA and TCR-CMV co-occurrence, with a repertoire-size bias correction applied to the TCR pairs. In a later analysis, false discovery rates were estimated by permuting HLA or CMV assignments 20 times. In a later analysis, co-occurring TCRs were grouped with DBSCAN, and TCRdist sequence similarity was added when clustering was performed within HLA-allele-positive subsets. For co-occurrence clustering, repertoires with fewer than 30,000 or more than 120,000 public chains were excluded, along with a handful of repertoires with anomalous nucleotide sharing. TCRdb's version of the immuneACCESS table is confined to in-frame rearrangements and falls short of the full clone set. An unresolved V gene accounts for under half of the shortfall where checked; the remainder is of unknown origin. That table supplies the V and J calls and clone size; D and trimming were determined from the DNA. This sample gives approximately 170,000 clones in total; approximately 84% of them show up just once. The ten largest clones take up approximately 1.2% of the sample.

Notes on this clone: Its recognized antigen is unknown. Base qualities are not at hand, and no much larger clone is one base apart.

CDR1 and CDR2 (MDHEN, SYDVKM) derive from the germline V gene. Relative to germline, V is 2 bases shorter and J is 6 bases shorter, with 14 bases between their ends. The CDR3 runs 15 residues from the cysteine to the phenylalanine. Only CDR3 DNA is held: 45 bases, read in frame from base 1. The cohort comprised more than 550 healthy bone marrow donors. At the time of sampling, every cohort member was nominally healthy, though immune exposures that went unrecorded were likely present. The donor was CMV seropositive and belonged to the group of 250 to 300 seropositive cohort members. A peripheral blood sample was provided by each donor, and peripheral blood mononuclear cells were used for TCR beta sequencing. The Qiagen DNeasy Blood Extraction Kit was used to extract genomic DNA from the blood cell samples.

The receptor was isolated from a man aged 50 or older in good health and CMV-seropositive. The chain uses TRBV28 and TRBJ1-5; the best D guess is TRBD1, with 5 bases matching. Sequencing used PBMCs. The CDR3 has the sequence CASSLPGRVGQPQHF. The base sequence is TGTGCCAGCAGTTTACCGGGCAGGGTGGGTCAGCCCCAGCATTTT.